The subject of this entry is one T cell receptor (beta chain). Germline V CDR1 and CDR2: SEHNR, FQNEAQ (reference sequence). This CDR3 is built from 14 residues. Trimming removed 2 bases from V and 3 bases from J, with 9 bases in between. The table came from immunoSEQ multiplex PCR; TCRdb's copy has only in-frame clones and leaves some out. Altogether about 50,000 clones are present, more than 80% being singletons, with the ten largest covering approximately 8.2%. This specimen belongs to a study of blood T cell repertoires in COVID-19. This clonotype was obtained from a man in his 60s with acute or convalescent COVID-19. Specimen: peripheral blood. The chain uses TRBV7-9 and TRBJ2-3; no clear D. The CDR3 loop is CASSLTGSTDTQYF. The CDR3, as DNA: TGTGCCAGCAGCTTAACCGGGTCTACAGATACGCAGTATTTT.